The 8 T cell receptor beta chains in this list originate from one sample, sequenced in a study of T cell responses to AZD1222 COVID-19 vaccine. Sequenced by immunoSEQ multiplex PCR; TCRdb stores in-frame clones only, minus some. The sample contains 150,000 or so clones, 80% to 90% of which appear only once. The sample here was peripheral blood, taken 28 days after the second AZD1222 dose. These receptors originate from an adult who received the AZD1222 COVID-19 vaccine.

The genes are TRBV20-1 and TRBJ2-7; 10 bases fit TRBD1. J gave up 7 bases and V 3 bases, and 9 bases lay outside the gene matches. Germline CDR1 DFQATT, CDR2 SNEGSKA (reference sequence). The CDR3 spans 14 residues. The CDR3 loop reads CSASGTGVGLEQYF. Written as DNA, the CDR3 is TGCAGTGCTAGTGGGACAGGGGTAGGTCTAGAGCAGTACTTC.

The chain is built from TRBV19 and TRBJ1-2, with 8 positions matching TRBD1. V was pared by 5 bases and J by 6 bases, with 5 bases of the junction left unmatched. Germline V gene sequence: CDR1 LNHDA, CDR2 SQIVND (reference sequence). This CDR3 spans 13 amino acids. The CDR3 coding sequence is TGTGCCAGTAGTGTGGACAGGGAACATGGCTACACCTTC. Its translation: CASSVDREHGYTF.

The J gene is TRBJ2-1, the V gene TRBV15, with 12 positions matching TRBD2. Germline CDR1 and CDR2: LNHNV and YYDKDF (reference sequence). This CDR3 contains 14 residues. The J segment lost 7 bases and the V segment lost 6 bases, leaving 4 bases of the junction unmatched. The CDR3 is CATRRLAGANEQFF. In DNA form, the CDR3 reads TGTGCCACCAGGAGACTAGCGGGAGCGAATGAGCAGTTCTTC.

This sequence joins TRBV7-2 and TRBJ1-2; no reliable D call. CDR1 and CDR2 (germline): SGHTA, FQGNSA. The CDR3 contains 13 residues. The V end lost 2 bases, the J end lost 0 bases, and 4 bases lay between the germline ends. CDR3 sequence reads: CASSLMPNYGYTF. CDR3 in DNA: TGTGCCAGCAGCTTAATGCCTAACTATGGCTACACCTTC.

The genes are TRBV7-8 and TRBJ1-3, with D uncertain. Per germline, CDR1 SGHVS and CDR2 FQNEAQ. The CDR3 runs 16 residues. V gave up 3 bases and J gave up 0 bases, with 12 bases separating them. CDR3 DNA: TGTGCCAGCAGCTTTGTGGAGGCGTACTCTGGAAACACCATATATTTT. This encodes CASSFVEAYSGNTIYF.

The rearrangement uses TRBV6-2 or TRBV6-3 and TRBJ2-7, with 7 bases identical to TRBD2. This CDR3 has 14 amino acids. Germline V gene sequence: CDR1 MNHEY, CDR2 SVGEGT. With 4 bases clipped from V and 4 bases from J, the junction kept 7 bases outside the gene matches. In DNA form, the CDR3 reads TGTGCCAGCAGTTTGACCAGCGGGATATACGAGCAGTACTTC. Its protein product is CASSLTSGIYEQYF.

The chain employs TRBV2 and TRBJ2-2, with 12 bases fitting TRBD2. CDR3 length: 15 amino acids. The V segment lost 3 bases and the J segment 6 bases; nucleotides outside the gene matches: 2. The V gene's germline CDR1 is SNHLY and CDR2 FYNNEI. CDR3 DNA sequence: TGTGCCAGCAGTGAGACTAGCGGGAGTCCCGGGGAGCTGTTTTTT. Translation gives CASSETSGSPGELFF. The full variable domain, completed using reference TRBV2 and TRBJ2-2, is EPEVTQTPSHQVTQMGQEVILRCVPISNHLYFYWYRQILGQKVEFLVSFYNNEISEKSEIFDDQFSVERPDGSNFTLKIRSTKLEDSAMYFCASSETSGSPGELFFGEGSRLTVL.

CDR3: CASTLRTGLSTDTQYF. CDR3 in DNA: TGTGCCAGCACCCTCCGAACAGGGCTGAGCACAGATACGCAGTATTTT. This chain links TRBV5-6 with TRBJ2-3; TRBD1 is a possible D gene (6 bases). The CDR3 runs 16 residues. V was pared by 6 bases and J by 0 bases, with 17 bases between. Germline CDR1 is SGHDT and CDR2 is YYEEEE.